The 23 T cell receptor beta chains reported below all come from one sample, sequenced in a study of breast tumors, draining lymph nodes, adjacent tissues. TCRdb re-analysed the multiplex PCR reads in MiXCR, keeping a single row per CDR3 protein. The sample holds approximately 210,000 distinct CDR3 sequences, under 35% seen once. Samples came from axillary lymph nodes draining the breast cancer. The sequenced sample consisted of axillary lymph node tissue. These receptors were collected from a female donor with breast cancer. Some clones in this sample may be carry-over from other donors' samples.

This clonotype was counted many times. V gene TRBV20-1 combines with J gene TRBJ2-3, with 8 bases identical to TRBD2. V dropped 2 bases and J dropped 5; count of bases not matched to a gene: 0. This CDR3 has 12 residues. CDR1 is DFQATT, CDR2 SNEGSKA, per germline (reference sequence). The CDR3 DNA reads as TGCAGTGCTAGACTAGCGGGAGATACGCAGTATTTT. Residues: CSARLAGDTQYF.

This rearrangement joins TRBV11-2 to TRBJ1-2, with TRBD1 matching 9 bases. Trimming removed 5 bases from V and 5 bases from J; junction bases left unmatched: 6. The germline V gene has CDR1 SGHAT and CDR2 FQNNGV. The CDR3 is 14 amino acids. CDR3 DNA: TGTGCCAGCAGCATACAGGGGGCGGGGTATGGCTACACCTTC. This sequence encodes CASSIQGAGYGYTF.

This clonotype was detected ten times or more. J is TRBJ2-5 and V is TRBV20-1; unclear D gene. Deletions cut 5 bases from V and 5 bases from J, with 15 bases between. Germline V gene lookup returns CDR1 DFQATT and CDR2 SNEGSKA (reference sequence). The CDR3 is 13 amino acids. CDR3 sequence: CSAPKRLLETQYF. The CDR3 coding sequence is TGCAGTGCTCCCAAAAGGCTTTTGGAGACCCAGTACTTC.

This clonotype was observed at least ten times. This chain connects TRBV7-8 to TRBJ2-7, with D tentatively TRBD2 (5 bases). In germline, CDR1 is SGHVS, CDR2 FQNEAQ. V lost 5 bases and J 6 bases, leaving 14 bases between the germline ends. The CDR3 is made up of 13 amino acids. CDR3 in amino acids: CASSESRGAEQYF. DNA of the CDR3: TGTGCCAGCAGCGAATCCCGGGGTGCCGAGCAGTACTTC.

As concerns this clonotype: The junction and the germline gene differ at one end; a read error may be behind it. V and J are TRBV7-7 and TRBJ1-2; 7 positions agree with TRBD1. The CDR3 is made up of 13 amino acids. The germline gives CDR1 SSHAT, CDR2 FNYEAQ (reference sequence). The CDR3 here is CASSRTGDHGYTF. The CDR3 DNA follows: TGTGCTAGCAGTCGTACAGGGGACCATGGCTACACCTTC.

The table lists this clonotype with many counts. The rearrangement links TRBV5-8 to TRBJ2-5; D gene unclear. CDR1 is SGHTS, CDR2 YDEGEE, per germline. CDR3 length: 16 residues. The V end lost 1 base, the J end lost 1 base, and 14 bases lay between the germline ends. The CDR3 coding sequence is TGTGCCAGCAGCTTGACCCTTTGGCGGTCCCAAGAGACCCAGTACTTC. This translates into CASSLTLWRSQETQYF.

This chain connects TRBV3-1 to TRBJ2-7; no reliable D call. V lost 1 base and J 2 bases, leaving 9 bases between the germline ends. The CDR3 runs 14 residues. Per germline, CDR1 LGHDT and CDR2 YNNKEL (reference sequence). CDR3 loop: CASSQVARTYEQYF. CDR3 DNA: TGTGCCAGCAGCCAAGTGGCCAGAACCTACGAGCAGTACTTC.

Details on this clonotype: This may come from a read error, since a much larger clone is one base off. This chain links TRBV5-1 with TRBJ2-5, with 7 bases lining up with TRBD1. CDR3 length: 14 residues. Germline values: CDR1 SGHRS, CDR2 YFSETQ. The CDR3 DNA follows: TGTGCCAGCAGCTTGCGCAGGGGGTATGACACCCAGTACTTC. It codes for CASSLRRGYDTQYF.

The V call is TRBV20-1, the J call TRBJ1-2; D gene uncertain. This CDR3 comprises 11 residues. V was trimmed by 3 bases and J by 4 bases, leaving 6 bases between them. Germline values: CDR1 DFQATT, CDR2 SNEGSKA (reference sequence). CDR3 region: CSARFPYGYTF. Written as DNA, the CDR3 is TGCAGTGCTAGGTTTCCCTATGGCTACACCTTC.

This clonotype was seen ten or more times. In nucleotides, the CDR3 is TGTGCCACCAGTGATGCCGGGACTAGCGGGTACAATGAGCAGTTCTTC. Its translation: CATSDAGTSGYNEQFF. V is TRBV24-1 and J is TRBJ2-1, with 12 bases lining up with TRBD2. The ends lost 3 bases at V and 4 bases at J; junction bases unmatched: 3. This CDR3 contains 16 residues. CDR1 is KGHDR and CDR2 is SFDVKD in the germline V gene.

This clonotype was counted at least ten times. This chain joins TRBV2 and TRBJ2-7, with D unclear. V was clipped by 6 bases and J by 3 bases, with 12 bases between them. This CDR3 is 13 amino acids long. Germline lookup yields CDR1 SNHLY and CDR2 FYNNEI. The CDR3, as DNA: TGTGCCAGCAGCGAGCCATTCCGCTACGAGCAGTACTTC. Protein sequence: CASSEPFRYEQYF.

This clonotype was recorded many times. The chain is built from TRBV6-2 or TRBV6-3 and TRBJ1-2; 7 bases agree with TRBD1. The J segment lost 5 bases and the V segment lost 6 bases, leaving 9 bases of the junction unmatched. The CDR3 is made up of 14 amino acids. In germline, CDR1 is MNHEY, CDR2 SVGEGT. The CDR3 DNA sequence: TGTGCCAGCAGGGTAACAGGGGCGTTATATGGCTACACCTTC. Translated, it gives CASRVTGALYGYTF.

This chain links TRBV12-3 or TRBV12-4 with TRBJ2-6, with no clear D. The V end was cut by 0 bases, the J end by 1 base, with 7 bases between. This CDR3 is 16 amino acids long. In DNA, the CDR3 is TGTGCCAGCAGTTTAGCAAGGGAATCTGGGGCCAACGTCCTGACTTTC. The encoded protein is CASSLARESGANVLTF.

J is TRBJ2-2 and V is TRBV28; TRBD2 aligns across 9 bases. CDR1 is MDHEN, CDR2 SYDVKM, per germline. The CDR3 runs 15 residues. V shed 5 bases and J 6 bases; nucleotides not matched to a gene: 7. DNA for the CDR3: TGTGCCAGCAGTACGGGACTAGCATTGGCCGGGGAGCTGTTTTTT. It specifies CASSTGLALAGELFF. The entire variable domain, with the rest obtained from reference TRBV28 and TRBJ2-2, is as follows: DVKVTQSSRYLVKRTGEKVFLECVQDMDHENMFWYRQDPGLGLRLIYFSYDVKMKEKGDIPEGYSVSREKKERFSLILESASTNQTSMYLCASSTGLALAGELFFGEGSRLTVL.

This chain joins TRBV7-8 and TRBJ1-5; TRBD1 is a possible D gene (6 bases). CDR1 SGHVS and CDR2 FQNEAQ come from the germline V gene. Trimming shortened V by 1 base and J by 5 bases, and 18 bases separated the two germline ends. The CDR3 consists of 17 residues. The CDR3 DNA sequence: TGTGCCAGCAGCTTAGGGCCCGTGCGGGGGGCTGATCAGCCCCAGCATTTT. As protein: CASSLGPVRGADQPQHF.

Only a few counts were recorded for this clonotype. CDR3 amino acids: CASSEDWATGELFF. CDR3 bases: TGTGCCAGCAGTGAAGACTGGGCCACCGGGGAGCTGTTTTTT. The V and J genes are TRBV6-1 and TRBJ2-2; no clear D gene. The length of the CDR3 is 14 residues. V gave up 1 base and J gave up 4 bases, with 7 bases separating them. Germline CDR1 and CDR2: MNHNS and SASEGT.

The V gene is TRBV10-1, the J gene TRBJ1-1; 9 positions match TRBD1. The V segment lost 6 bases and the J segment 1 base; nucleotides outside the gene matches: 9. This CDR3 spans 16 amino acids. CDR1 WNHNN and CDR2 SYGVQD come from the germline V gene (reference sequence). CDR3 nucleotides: TGCGCCAGCAGCGCCGGGACAGGGAGCGGGAACACTGAAGCTTTCTTT. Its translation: CASSAGTGSGNTEAFF.

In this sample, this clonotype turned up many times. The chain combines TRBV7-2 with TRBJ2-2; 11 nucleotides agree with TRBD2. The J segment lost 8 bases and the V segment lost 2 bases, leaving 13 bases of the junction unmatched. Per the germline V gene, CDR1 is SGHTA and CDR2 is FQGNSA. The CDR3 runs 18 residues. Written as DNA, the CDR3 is TGTGCCAGCAGCTTAACCCCGCGGCTAGCGGGAGGCTATGGGGAGCTGTTTTTT. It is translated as CASSLTPRLAGGYGELFF.

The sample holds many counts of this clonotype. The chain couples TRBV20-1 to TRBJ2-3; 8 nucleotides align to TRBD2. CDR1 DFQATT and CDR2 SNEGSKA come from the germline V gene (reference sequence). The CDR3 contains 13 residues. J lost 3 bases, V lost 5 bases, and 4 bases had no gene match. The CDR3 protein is CSAAREETDTQYF. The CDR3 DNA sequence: TGCAGTGCTGCGCGGGAGGAAACAGATACGCAGTATTTT.

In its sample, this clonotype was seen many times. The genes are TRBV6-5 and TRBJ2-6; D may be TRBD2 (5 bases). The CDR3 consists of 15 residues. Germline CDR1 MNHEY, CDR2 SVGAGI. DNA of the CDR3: TGTGCGATTGCCCGGGGAAGCTCTGGGGCCAACGTCCTGACTTTC. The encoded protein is CAIARGSSGANVLTF.

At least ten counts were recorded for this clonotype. DNA for the CDR3: TGTGCCAGCACCACGTATCGCGAGCAGTACTTC. As protein: CASTTYREQYF. The chain joins TRBV7-2 to TRBJ2-7; D is unclear. Germline assignment: CDR1 SGHTA and CDR2 FQGNSA. This CDR3 comprises 11 residues. Between the trimmed V and J ends, which lost 7 bases and 6 bases, there was a span of 10 bases.

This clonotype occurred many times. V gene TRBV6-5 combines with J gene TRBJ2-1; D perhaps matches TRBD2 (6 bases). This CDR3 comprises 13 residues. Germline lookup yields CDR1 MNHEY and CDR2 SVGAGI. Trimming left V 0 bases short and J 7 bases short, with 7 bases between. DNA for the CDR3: TGTGCCAGCAGTTACTCTCGGGGGAATGAGCAGTTCTTC. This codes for CASSYSRGNEQFF.

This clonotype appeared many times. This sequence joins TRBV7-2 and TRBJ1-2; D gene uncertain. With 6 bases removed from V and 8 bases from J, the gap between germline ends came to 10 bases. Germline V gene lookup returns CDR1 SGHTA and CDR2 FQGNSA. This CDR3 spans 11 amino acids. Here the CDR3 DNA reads TGTGCCAGCAGTTCCTGGGGAGGCTACACCTTC. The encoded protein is CASSSWGGYTF.